This is a list of T cell receptor beta chains from one sample in a study of blood T cell repertoires in COVID-19. TCRdb's table, derived via immunoSEQ multiplex PCR, lists solely in-frame clones and lacks some. The sample holds approximately 84,000 clones, about 80% seen once. The sample comprised peripheral blood. All receptors derive from a human donor in a cohort sampled during active COVID-19. The CDR3 runs from the conserved cysteine through the conserved F or W. The D gene is left open where the match is weak. Clone size is shown for a subset of rows, as once, few, many or a class of expanded clone.

V,J,size,D,DNA,CDR3
TRBV6-1,TRBJ1-1,NA,NA,TGTGCCAGCAGTGAGGAGGGTAGAAGGTCTGAAGCTTTCTTT,CASSEEGRRSEAFF
TRBV5-4,TRBJ2-6,few,NA,TGTGCCAGCAGCTTTTGGGCTCCTGGGGCCAACGTCCTGACTTTC,CASSFWAPGANVLTF
TRBV28,TRBJ2-1,NA,NA,TGTGCCAGCAGTTCCCATAGTCGCAATGAGCAGTTCTTC,CASSSHSRNEQFF
TRBV29-1,TRBJ1-1,NA,TRBD1,TGCAGCGGCGCCGGGACAGGGACACTACGGAACACTGAAGCTTTCTTT,CSGAGTGTLRNTEAFF
TRBV7-6,TRBJ1-4,NA,NA,TGTGCCAGCAGCTTAGATTCGGCGCAGACAGTGGGAAAAAAACTGTTTTTT,CASSLDSAQTVGKKLFF
TRBV6-2/TRBV6-3,TRBJ2-2,NA,TRBD2,TGTGCCAGCAGCGGACTAGCGGGAGCGGTGGCCGGGGAGCTGTTTTTT,CASSGLAGAVAGELFF
TRBV14,TRBJ1-1,few,NA,TGTGCCAGCAGCCAAGATTTTGGGCTAATGAACACTGAAGCTTTCTTT,CASSQDFGLMNTEAFF
TRBV15,TRBJ2-2,NA,TRBD2,TGTGCCACCAGCAGGGAACTTCCGGGACTAGCGGGAGGAAACACCGGGGAGCTGTTTTTT,CATSRELPGLAGGNTGELFF
TRBV11-2,TRBJ2-1,NA,TRBD2,TGTGCCAGCAGCGCCGGACTAGCGGGAGGCAATGAGCAGTTCTTC,CASSAGLAGGNEQFF
TRBV24-1,TRBJ2-1,once,NA,TGTGCCACCAGTGGCCAGGGGAACTCCTACAATGAGCAGTTCTTC,CATSGQGNSYNEQFF
TRBV14,TRBJ2-5,NA,TRBD1,TGTGCCAGCAGCCGAGGAGAGGGACAGGGTGAGGAGACCCAGTACTTC,CASSRGEGQGEETQYF
TRBV19,TRBJ2-6,NA,NA,TGTGCCAGTACAACCGGGGGCTCTGGGGCCAACGTCCTGACTTTC,CASTTGGSGANVLTF
TRBV18,TRBJ2-5,once,NA,TGTGCCAGCTCACCACCGGGGCCCCGGGAGACCCAGTACTTC,CASSPPGPRETQYF
TRBV7-3,TRBJ2-2,NA,NA,TGTGCCAGCAGACCCACTAGGACCTCCGGGGAGCTGTTTTTT,CASRPTRTSGELFF
TRBV28,TRBJ2-5,NA,NA,TGTGCCAGCAGTTCAACCAACCAAGCCGAGACCCAGTACTTC,CASSSTNQAETQYF
TRBV20-1,TRBJ2-1,NA,NA,TGCAGTGATAGTAGAGGAAGTTACAATGAGCAGTTCTTC,CSDSRGSYNEQFF
TRBV4-1,TRBJ1-2,NA,TRBD1,TGCGCCAGCAGCCAGACAGGGAGTAGCTATGGCTACACCTTC,CASSQTGSSYGYTF
TRBV6-5,TRBJ1-1,NA,NA,TGTGCCAGCAGGGTGACACTGAACACTGAAGCTTTCTTT,CASRVTLNTEAFF